Below are 19 T cell receptor beta chains sequenced from a single sample in a study of blood T cells in healthy people across ages. Then a second PCR, running about 6 to 12 cycles, was carried out with a sample-barcoded 5' primer and a J-beta primer mix. TCRdb reprocessed the 5' RACE reads via MiXCR and lists one record per CDR3 protein. The table includes about 1.1 million distinct CDR3 sequences, more than 30% detected once. Source material: blood. These TCRs come from a man younger than 35 in good health.

The chain joins TRBV25-1 to TRBJ2-3, with 7 nucleotides matching TRBD1. Per germline, CDR1 MGHDK and CDR2 SYGVNS. V lost 6 bases and J lost 4; bases outside the gene matches: 7. The CDR3 has 14 residues. The CDR3 DNA follows: TGTGCCAGCAGCCTAGACAGGGAGCCAGATACGCAGTATTTT. This gives the protein CASSLDREPDTQYF.

In its sample, this clonotype was seen many times. V usage is TRBV27 and J usage is TRBJ2-3; tentative D call: TRBD1 (7 bases). The CDR3 is 18 residues long. V was pared by 1 base and J by 12 bases, with 29 bases between. In germline, CDR1 is MNHEY, CDR2 SMNVEV (reference sequence). Here the CDR3 reads CASSLWGDRKQNPQPQYF. CDR3 coding DNA: TGTGCCAGCAGTTTATGGGGGGACAGAAAGCAAAACCCACAGCCACAGTATTTT.

V and J are TRBV6-4 and TRBJ2-3; the match to TRBD2 covers 7 bases. CDR3 length: 14 amino acids. Germline CDR1 is MRHNA and CDR2 is SNTAGT. The junction had 3 bases not matched to a gene; V was cut back by 2 bases and J by 4 bases. The CDR3 sequence: CASSDETSSDTQYF. The CDR3 DNA sequence: TGTGCCAGCAGTGACGAGACTAGCTCAGATACGCAGTATTTT.

J is TRBJ1-2 and V is TRBV20-1; D is unresolved. Germline CDR1 is DFQATT and CDR2 is SNEGSKA (reference sequence). Trimming stripped 0 bases from V and 3 bases from J, with 14 bases between. This CDR3 has 15 residues. CDR3 amino acids: CSARDAGTPDYGYTF. The CDR3 coding sequence is TGCAGTGCTAGAGATGCGGGTACCCCAGACTATGGCTACACCTTC.

The chain employs TRBV20-1 and TRBJ1-5; tentative D call: TRBD1 (5 bases). The germline gives CDR1 DFQATT, CDR2 SNEGSKA (reference sequence). The CDR3 has 18 amino acids. Trimming shortened V by 0 bases and J by 0 bases, and 18 bases separated the two germline ends. The CDR3 DNA sequence: TGCAGTGCTAGAGATGCGGGGCCAGGCAGTTATAGCAATCAGCCCCAGCATTTT. It yields the protein CSARDAGPGSYSNQPQHF.

The rearrangement uses TRBV28 and TRBJ2-2; no clear D. The CDR3 loop spans 12 amino acids. Between the trimmed V and J ends, which lost 4 bases and 6 bases, there was a span of 6 bases. CDR1 is MDHEN, CDR2 SYDVKM, per germline. CDR3 protein: CASSSNPGELFF. As DNA, the CDR3 is TGTGCCAGCAGTTCCAACCCCGGGGAGCTGTTTTTT. The complete variable domain, with remaining parts taken from reference TRBV28 and TRBJ2-2, reads DVKVTQSSRYLVKRTGEKVFLECVQDMDHENMFWYRQDPGLGLRLIYFSYDVKMKEKGDIPEGYSVSREKKERFSLILESASTNQTSMYLCASSSNPGELFFGEGSRLTVL.

This sequence joins TRBV5-1 and TRBJ1-2; weak D call: TRBD1 (5 bases). The CDR3 runs 15 residues. Germline values: CDR1 SGHRS, CDR2 YFSETQ. The V and J ends lost 1 base and 4 bases respectively, with 14 bases between them. CDR3 sequence (DNA): TGCGCCAGCAGCTTGACCCTTGACAGCCCCTATGGCTACACCTTC. Translation: CASSLTLDSPYGYTF.

This clonotype has only a few counts. This chain uses TRBV11-2 with TRBJ1-2; D not resolved. The ends were cut back, 4 bases at V and 0 bases at J, with 15 bases in the middle. CDR1 SGHAT and CDR2 FQNNGV come from the germline V gene. The CDR3 runs to 16 residues. The CDR3 loop reads CASSSLIDGANYGYTF. The CDR3 DNA is TGTGCCAGCAGCTCTCTAATCGACGGCGCTAACTATGGCTACACCTTC.

The gene calls are TRBV25-1 and TRBJ1-2, with 10 nucleotides matching TRBD1. The CDR3 length is 17 residues. Germline CDR1 MGHDK, CDR2 SYGVNS. V lost 6 bases, J lost 0 bases, and 10 bases stayed unmatched. The CDR3 here is CASRPRQGAGSNYGYTF. CDR3 DNA: TGTGCCAGCAGACCGCGACAGGGGGCCGGATCTAACTATGGCTACACCTTC.

Remarks on this clonotype: A junction end diverges from the germline sequence, so it may reflect a read error. The V and J genes are TRBV7-8 and TRBJ1-5; 9 bases map to TRBD1. CDR3 size: 15 residues. Germline V lookup: CDR1 SGHVS, CDR2 FQNEAQ. DNA of the CDR3: TGTGCCAGCAGTTTAGGACAGGGGCTCGGACAGCCCCAGCATTTT. It yields the protein CASSLGQGLGQPQHF.

A few counts support this clonotype. The chain recombines TRBV4-1 with TRBJ1-5, with D perhaps matching TRBD1 (6 bases). This CDR3 contains 16 residues. Between the trimmed V and J ends, which lost 2 bases and 5 bases, there was a span of 16 bases. Germline values: CDR1 MGHRA, CDR2 YSYEKL. The DNA of the CDR3 is TGCGCCAGCAGCCAACCATCGGAGGGGGGCCATCAGCCCCAGCATTTT. Translation gives CASSQPSEGGHQPQHF.

The J gene is TRBJ1-6, the V gene TRBV29-1; 7 bases line up with TRBD1. The germline gives CDR1 SQVTM, CDR2 ANQGSEA. This CDR3 has 13 amino acids. Losses at the gene ends were 6 bases for V and 7 bases for J; bases not matched to a gene: 6. CDR3 DNA sequence: TGCAGCGTCCGACAGGGTCGGAATTCACCCCTCCACTTT. Residues: CSVRQGRNSPLHF.

This clonotype was detected only once. The chain has TRBV6-2 or TRBV6-3 and TRBJ2-2; no clear D gene. Germline V gives CDR1 MNHEY, CDR2 SVGEGT. The length of the CDR3 is 14 residues. V dropped 2 bases and J dropped 2 bases, with 6 bases sitting between them. The CDR3 loop reads CASSYQLNTGELFF. In DNA, the CDR3 is TGTGCCAGCAGTTACCAACTTAACACCGGGGAGCTGTTTTTT.

The chain uses TRBV7-9 and TRBJ2-1, with 9 bases matching TRBD1. Germline-derived CDR1 and CDR2 are SEHNR and FQNEAQ (reference sequence). The CDR3 has 15 amino acids. After removal of 2 bases from V and 9 bases from J, the junction contained 8 bases not matched to a gene. The CDR3: CASSLSRTGAGEQFF. The CDR3 DNA reads as TGTGCCAGCAGCTTATCCCGGACAGGGGCTGGTGAGCAGTTCTTC.

J is TRBJ1-5 and V is TRBV9; 7 bases align to TRBD1. There are 15 residues in the CDR3. V trimming: 3 bases; J trimming: 3 bases; junction bases outside the gene matches: 6. Germline V gene data show CDR1 as SGDLS and CDR2 as YYNGEE. In nucleotides, the CDR3 is TGTGCCAGCAGCGCTACCGACAGGGCCAATCAGCCCCAGCATTTT. Translating gives CASSATDRANQPQHF.

This clonotype was counted only a few times. The J gene is TRBJ2-1, the V gene TRBV11-2; TRBD2 matches at 13 bases. Trimming removed 0 bases from V and 8 bases from J; junction bases left unmatched: 1. The germline V gene has CDR1 SGHAT and CDR2 FQNNGV. CDR3 length: 15 amino acids. The CDR3: CASSLETSGGYEQFF. In nucleotides, the CDR3 is TGTGCCAGCAGCTTAGAGACTAGCGGGGGGTATGAGCAGTTCTTC.

The chain combines TRBV6-1 with TRBJ1-2; D is unresolved. The CDR3 is 11 residues long. Trimming shortened V by 6 bases and J by 8 bases, and 10 bases separated the two germline ends. Germline V lookup: CDR1 MNHNS, CDR2 SASEGT. The chain's CDR3 is CASRPGRGYTF. DNA of the CDR3: TGTGCCAGCAGACCGGGCCGGGGCTACACCTTC.

This clonotype was recorded only once. A read error is possible here, since a much larger clone lies one base away. The chain's CDR3 is CSGEGRKSYNEQFF. The CDR3 bases are TGCAGCGGTGAAGGGCGGAAGTCCTACAATGAGCAGTTCTTC. This chain links TRBV29-1 with TRBJ2-1; D not certain. Germline V gene sequence: CDR1 SQVTM, CDR2 ANQGSEA. The CDR3 sequence is 14 residues long.

There are many counts of this clonotype. This rearrangement joins TRBV28 to TRBJ1-1, with D tentatively TRBD1 (5 bases). The CDR3 contains 14 residues. Trimming took 3 bases from V and 1 from J, leaving 9 bases between them. Germline V lookup: CDR1 MDHEN, CDR2 SYDVKM. The CDR3 DNA reads TGTGCCAGCAGTTTGGCGGACACGAACACTGAAGCTTTCTTT. It is translated as CASSLADTNTEAFF. Full variable domain (outside the CDR3, taken from reference TRBV28 and TRBJ1-1): DVKVTQSSRYLVKRTGEKVFLECVQDMDHENMFWYRQDPGLGLRLIYFSYDVKMKEKGDIPEGYSVSREKKERFSLILESASTNQTSMYLCASSLADTNTEAFFGQGTRLTVV.